The rows below give T cell receptor beta chains drawn from one sample of a study of vaccination effects on CD4 cells after COVID-19. These receptors have no identified antigens. Method: immunoSEQ multiplex PCR; TCRdb's copy keeps in-frame clones and lacks some. The data show more than 25,000 clones, with 65% to 90% seen just once and approximately 6.1% held by the top ten. The sample was CD4+ T cells from PBMCs cultured with SARS-CoV-2 spike peptides, taken after COVID-19 vaccination. The receptors stem from a human donor who received a COVID-19 vaccine. Some clones in this sample may be carry-over from other donors' samples. The CDR3 runs from the conserved cysteine through the conserved F or W. The order of the fields is clone size, D gene, J gene, V gene, CDR3 DNA, CDR3 protein. A D gene is named only where the DNA matches it firmly. Some rows have no size entry. The others give once, few or many, or a class for an expanded clone.

>NA|TRBD1|TRBJ1-5|TRBV6-5
TGTGCCAGCAGCAGGGACAGGGGTGGCAATCAGCCCCAGCATTTT
CASSRDRGGNQPQHF
>NA|NA|TRBJ1-2|TRBV5-4
TGTGCCAGCAGCTTGGAACAGATATCTCACTATGGCTACACCTTC
CASSLEQISHYGYTF
>NA|NA|TRBJ1-1|TRBV7-3
TGTGCCAGCAGCTTAAGAGACAGAGACACTGAAGCTTTCTTT
CASSLRDRDTEAFF
>NA|NA|TRBJ1-5|TRBV7-9
TGTGCCAGCAGCTTAAGCTGGGTCCACAATCAGCCCCAGCATTTT
CASSLSWVHNQPQHF
>NA|NA|TRBJ2-5|TRBV2
TGTGCCAGCAGTCCAGGGACTTCGGAGACCCAGTACTTC
CASSPGTSETQYF
>NA|NA|TRBJ1-6|TRBV18
TGTGCCAGCTCACCAGGCCAGAGCGGTAATTCACCCCTCCACTTT
CASSPGQSGNSPLHF
>NA|NA|TRBJ1-1|TRBV20-1
TGCAGTGCTAACAGGGAAGCTTTCTTT
CSANREAFF
>few|NA|TRBJ2-3|TRBV7-6
TGTGCCAGCAGCTTAAACAACAGGGGACTCACAGATACGCAGTATTTT
CASSLNNRGLTDTQYF
>NA|NA|TRBJ1-1|TRBV7-3
TGTGCCAGCAGCCCTTACAGGGCCGGTGAAGCTTTCTTT
CASSPYRAGEAFF
>NA|TRBD1|TRBJ2-2|TRBV7-3
TGTGCCAGCAGCTTAAGGACAGGGCCGGGCACCGGGGAGCTGTTTTTT
CASSLRTGPGTGELFF
>NA|NA|TRBJ1-2|TRBV2
TGTGCCAGCAGTGAGGACCCTTCCTATGGCTACACCTTC
CASSEDPSYGYTF
>NA|NA|TRBJ2-5|TRBV19
TGTGCCAGCTCGGGGGGAGGGGGACGACGAGAGACCCAGTACTTC
CASSGGGGRRETQYF
>NA|NA|TRBJ1-1|TRBV5-1
TGCGCCAGCAGCAAAGATCAGGGGATGAACACTGAAGCTTTCTTT
CASSKDQGMNTEAFF
>NA|NA|TRBJ1-6|TRBV3-1/TRBV3-2
TGTGCCAGCAGCTCTGAGTCCTATAATTCACCCCTCCACTTT
CASSSESYNSPLHF
>once|NA|TRBJ1-2|TRBV2
TGTGCCAGCTCGGGGGGTTATGGCTACACCTTC
CASSGGYGYTF
>NA|NA|TRBJ1-2|TRBV4-1
TGCGCCAGCAGCCAACCCCCTCCCGATCTGCGTGGCTACACCTTC
CASSQPPPDLRGYTF
>NA|TRBD1|TRBJ1-6|TRBV5-8
TGTGCCAGCAGCTTGGCCCCGGGACAGGGTGCACCCCTCCACTTT
CASSLAPGQGAPLHF
>NA|TRBD1|TRBJ1-1|TRBV12-3/TRBV12-4
TGTGCCAGCAGTTTAAAGACAGGGCGTAAAGCTTTCTTT
CASSLKTGRKAFF
>NA|NA|TRBJ1-6|TRBV5-1
TGCGCCAGCAGCTTGGCCGCGGATTATAATTCACCCCTCCACTTT
CASSLAADYNSPLHF
>NA|NA|TRBJ2-2|TRBV28
TGTGCCAGCAGCCCGGGGTCGAACACCGGGGAGCTGTTTTTT
CASSPGSNTGELFF
>NA|NA|TRBJ1-5|TRBV19
TGTGCCAGTATGGACCTGACCCTAGACAATCAGCCCCAGCATTTT
CASMDLTLDNQPQHF
>NA|NA|TRBJ1-5|TRBV4-1
TGCGCCAGCAGCCAAGACACCAGCAATCAGCCCCAGCATTTT
CASSQDTSNQPQHF
>NA|NA|TRBJ1-2|TRBV6-6
TGTGCCTGCCAGGGCGCAAACTATGGCTACACCTTC
CACQGANYGYTF
>NA|NA|TRBJ2-5|TRBV7-2
TGTGCCAGCAGCCCCGAGACCCAGTACTTC
CASSPETQYF
>few|NA|TRBJ1-2|TRBV5-1
TGCGCCAGCAGCTTGGGGACTACCGCCGATGGCTACACCTTC
CASSLGTTADGYTF
>NA|TRBD1|TRBJ2-1|TRBV12-3/TRBV12-4
TGTGCCAGCAGTGAGGGGGCTTGGAAGTTCTTC
CASSEGAWKFF
>NA|NA|TRBJ2-5|TRBV29-1
TGCAGCGTTGGTATGTTACAAGAGACCCAGTACTTC
CSVGMLQETQYF
>medium-sized|NA|TRBJ1-5|TRBV19
TGTGCCAGTAGTACCCCAACGGGGGTTCTGAATCAGCCCCAGCATTTT
CASSTPTGVLNQPQHF
>few|NA|TRBJ2-5|TRBV7-2
TGTGCCAGCACCACGGGCCCCGAGGAGACCCAGTACTTC
CASTTGPEETQYF
>NA|NA|TRBJ1-5|TRBV28
TGTGCCAGCAGGGGGGGACGGTTTAAAAATCAGCCCCAGCATTTT
CASRGGRFKNQPQHF
>NA|NA|TRBJ1-4|TRBV10-2
TGCGCCAGCAGTGCTTCATTAACTAATGAAAAACTGTTTTTT
CASSASLTNEKLFF
>NA|TRBD2|TRBJ2-1|TRBV13
TGTGCCAGCAGCTTAGAATTTAGGGTAGCGGGGAGGCAGTTCTTC
CASSLEFRVAGRQFF
>NA|NA|TRBJ2-3|TRBV27
TGTGCCAGCAGTTTATCGGCCGGACGAGGCACAGATACGCAGTATTTT
CASSLSAGRGTDTQYF